This T cell receptor (beta chain) was sequenced in a study of glioma-infiltrating T cells after dendritic cell vaccination. CDR1 and CDR2 from the germline V gene are SGHRS and YFSETQ. With 8 bases removed from V and 0 bases from J, the gap between germline ends came to 17 bases. The CDR3 totals 15 residues. Only in-frame clones appear in the TCRdb table, and some are missing; sequencing was by immunoSEQ multiplex PCR. The sample gives around 67,000 clones, 81% of which show up once; under 8% is in the top ten. The clonotype originates from a human donor with glioblastoma. The sequences come from blood, collected before dendritic cell vaccination. This chain links TRBV5-1 with TRBJ2-5, with D maybe TRBD1 (6 bases). The CDR3 loop is CASNTGHGYQETQYF. The CDR3 coding sequence is TGCGCCAGTAATACGGGACATGGGTACCAAGAGACCCAGTACTTC.